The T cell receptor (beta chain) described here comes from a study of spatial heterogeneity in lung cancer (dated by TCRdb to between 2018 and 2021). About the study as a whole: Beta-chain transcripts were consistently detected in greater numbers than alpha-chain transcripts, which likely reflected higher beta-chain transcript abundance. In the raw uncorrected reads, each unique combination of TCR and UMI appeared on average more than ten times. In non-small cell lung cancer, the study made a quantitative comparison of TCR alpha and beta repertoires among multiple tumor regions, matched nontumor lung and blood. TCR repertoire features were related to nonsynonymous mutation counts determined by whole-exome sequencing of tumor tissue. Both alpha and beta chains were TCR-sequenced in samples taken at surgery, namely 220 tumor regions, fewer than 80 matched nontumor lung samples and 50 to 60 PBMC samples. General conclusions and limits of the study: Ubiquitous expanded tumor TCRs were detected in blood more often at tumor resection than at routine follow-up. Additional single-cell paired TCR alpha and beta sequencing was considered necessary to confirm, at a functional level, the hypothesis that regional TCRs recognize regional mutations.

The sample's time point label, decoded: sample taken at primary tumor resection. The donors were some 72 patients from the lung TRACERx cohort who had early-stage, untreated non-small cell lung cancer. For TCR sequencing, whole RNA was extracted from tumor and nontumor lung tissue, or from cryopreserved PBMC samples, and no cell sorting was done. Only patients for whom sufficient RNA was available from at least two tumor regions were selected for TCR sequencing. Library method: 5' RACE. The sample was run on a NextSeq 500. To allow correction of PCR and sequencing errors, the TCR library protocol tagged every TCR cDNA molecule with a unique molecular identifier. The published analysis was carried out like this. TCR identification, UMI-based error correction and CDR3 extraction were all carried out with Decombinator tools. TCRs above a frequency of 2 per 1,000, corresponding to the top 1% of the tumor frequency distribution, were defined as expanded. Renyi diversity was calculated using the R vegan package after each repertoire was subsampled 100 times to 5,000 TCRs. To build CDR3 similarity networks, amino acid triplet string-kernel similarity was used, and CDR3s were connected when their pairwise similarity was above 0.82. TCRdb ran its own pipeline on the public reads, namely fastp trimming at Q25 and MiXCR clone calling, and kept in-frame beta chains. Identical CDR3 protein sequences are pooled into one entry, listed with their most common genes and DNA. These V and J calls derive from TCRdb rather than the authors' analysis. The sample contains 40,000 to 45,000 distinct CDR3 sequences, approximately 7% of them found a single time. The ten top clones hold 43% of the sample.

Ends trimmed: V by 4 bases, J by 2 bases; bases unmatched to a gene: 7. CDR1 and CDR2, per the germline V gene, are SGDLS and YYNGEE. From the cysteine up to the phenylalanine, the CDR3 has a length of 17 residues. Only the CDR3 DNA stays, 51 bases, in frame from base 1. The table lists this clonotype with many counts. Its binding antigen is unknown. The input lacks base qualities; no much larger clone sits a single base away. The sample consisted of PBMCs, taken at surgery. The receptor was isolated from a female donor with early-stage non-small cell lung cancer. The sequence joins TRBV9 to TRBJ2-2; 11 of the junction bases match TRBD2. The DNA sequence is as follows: TGTGCCAGCAGCACCCAGACTAGCGGGGTTAACACCGGGGAGCTGTTTTTT. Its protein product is CASSTQTSGVNTGELFF. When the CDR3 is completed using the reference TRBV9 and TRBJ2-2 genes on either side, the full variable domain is DSGVTQTPKHLITATGQRVTLRCSPRSGDLSVYWYQQSLDQGLQFLIQYYNGEERAKGNILERFSAQQFPDLHSELNLSSLELGDSALYFCASSTQTSGVNTGELFFGEGSRLTVL.